The rows below give T cell receptor beta chains drawn from one sample of a study of T cell repertoires in cytomegalovirus infection. Via MiXCR, TCRdb re-called the reads, giving one row per CDR3 protein. The sample lists about 890,000 distinct CDR3 sequences, approximately 33% occurring once. Antigens for these TCRs are unknown. Sample: cultured CD8+ T cells from PBMCs, taken from culture after CMV antigen stimulation. These receptors were collected from a human donor in good health (CMV status not recorded). Some clones in this sample may be carry-over from other donors' samples. Each CDR3 is given with its conserved first and last residue. The D gene is left open where the match is weak. Clone size, where shown, is once, few, many, or a class for clones that have expanded.

J gene: TRBJ1-2
D gene: NA
V gene: TRBV29-1
clone size: NA
CDR3 DNA: TGCAGCGTTGAAGATCGCGGCCCCGCACCTTTCAACTATGGCTACACCTTC
CDR3 protein: CSVEDRGPAPFNYGYTF

J gene: TRBJ2-5
D gene: NA
V gene: TRBV12-3/TRBV12-4
clone size: once
CDR3 DNA: TGTGCCAGCAGTTTCCATTTGTCAGGGGAGACCCAGTACTTC
CDR3 protein: CASSFHLSGETQYF

J gene: TRBJ1-2
D gene: NA
V gene: TRBV27
clone size: NA
CDR3 DNA: TGTGCCAGCAGTTTAAGGGGACACCGCTATGGCTACACCTTC
CDR3 protein: CASSLRGHRYGYTF

J gene: TRBJ2-3
D gene: TRBD2
V gene: TRBV12-3/TRBV12-4
clone size: few
CDR3 DNA: TGTGCCAGCAGGGGACTAGCGGGGAACGGAGATACGCAGTATTTT
CDR3 protein: CASRGLAGNGDTQYF

J gene: TRBJ2-3
D gene: NA
V gene: TRBV7-9
clone size: many
CDR3 DNA: TGTGCCAGCAGTTACAGCGAGACTAGCACAGATACGCAGTATTTT
CDR3 protein: CASSYSETSTDTQYF

J gene: TRBJ1-2
D gene: NA
V gene: TRBV4-1
clone size: few
CDR3 DNA: TGCGCCAGCAGCCAGGGAGCAGGGGACTTCTATGGCTACACCTTC
CDR3 protein: CASSQGAGDFYGYTF

J gene: TRBJ2-3
D gene: TRBD1
V gene: TRBV27
clone size: NA
CDR3 DNA: TGTGCCAGCAGTTCACCCGACAGGGTGGGCACAGATACGCAGTATTTT
CDR3 protein: CASSSPDRVGTDTQYF

J gene: TRBJ2-1
D gene: TRBD2
V gene: TRBV9
clone size: NA
CDR3 DNA: TGTGCCAGCAGCGATCGGACTAGCGGGGGGGCCGGTGAGCAGTTCTTC
CDR3 protein: CASSDRTSGGAGEQFF

J gene: TRBJ2-7
D gene: TRBD2
V gene: TRBV20-1
clone size: NA
CDR3 DNA: TGCAGTGCTAGAGAAAGCGGGGGTTGGTACGAGCAGTACTTC
CDR3 protein: CSARESGGWYEQYF

J gene: TRBJ2-3
D gene: NA
V gene: TRBV7-3
clone size: NA
CDR3 DNA: TGTGCCAGCAGCTTATCAGGGGGGGGGAACCAGGTGCAGTATTTT
CDR3 protein: CASSLSGGGNQVQYF

J gene: TRBJ2-3
D gene: NA
V gene: TRBV12-3/TRBV12-4
clone size: NA
CDR3 DNA: TGTGCCAGCACATCGTTGGGGCAGATAGGGGAGCAGTATTTT
CDR3 protein: CASTSLGQIGEQYF

J gene: TRBJ1-5
D gene: NA
V gene: TRBV6-4
clone size: NA
CDR3 DNA: TGTGCCAGCTCGGGACTCCCTAATCAGCCCCAGCATTTT
CDR3 protein: CASSGLPNQPQHF

J gene: TRBJ2-2
D gene: NA
V gene: TRBV7-6
clone size: many
CDR3 DNA: TGTGCCAGCAGCTTCGACTTGAGGTTATGGGGCGGGGAGCTGTTTTTT
CDR3 protein: CASSFDLRLWGGELFF

J gene: TRBJ2-1
D gene: NA
V gene: TRBV2
clone size: few
CDR3 DNA: TGTGCCAGCATAACTAGCTCCTACAATGAGCAGTTCTTC
CDR3 protein: CASITSSYNEQFF

J gene: TRBJ2-1
D gene: TRBD2
V gene: TRBV9
clone size: once
CDR3 DNA: TGTGCCAGCAGCGTAGATAAAGCGGGGGGGCCCTATGAGCAGTTCTTC
CDR3 protein: CASSVDKAGGPYEQFF

J gene: TRBJ2-3
D gene: TRBD2
V gene: TRBV12-3/TRBV12-4
clone size: few
CDR3 DNA: TGTGCCAGCAGAGCGGGGAGCACAGATACGCAGTATTTT
CDR3 protein: CASRAGSTDTQYF

J gene: TRBJ1-1
D gene: TRBD1
V gene: TRBV19
clone size: few
CDR3 DNA: TGTGCCAGTAGTAAGGGACAGTTGAACACTGAAGCTTTCTTT
CDR3 protein: CASSKGQLNTEAFF

J gene: TRBJ2-1
D gene: TRBD1
V gene: TRBV6-6
clone size: NA
CDR3 DNA: TGTGCCAGCAGGGGGGGGACAGGGACCCCCTACAATGAGCAGTTCTTC
CDR3 protein: CASRGGTGTPYNEQFF

J gene: TRBJ2-7
D gene: TRBD1
V gene: TRBV6-1
clone size: NA
CDR3 DNA: TGTGCCAACATCCCCGACAGGGGCTACTACGAGCAGTACTTC
CDR3 protein: CANIPDRGYYEQYF

J gene: TRBJ1-4
D gene: NA
V gene: TRBV4-3
clone size: few
CDR3 DNA: TGCGCCAGCAGCCAAGATTTCCGAATTTCAACTAATGAAAAACTGTTTTTT
CDR3 protein: CASSQDFRISTNEKLFF

J gene: TRBJ2-3
D gene: TRBD2
V gene: TRBV9
clone size: NA
CDR3 DNA: TGTGCCAGCAGCGGACGGACTAGCGGGGGGAGCACAGATACGCAGTATTTT
CDR3 protein: CASSGRTSGGSTDTQYF

J gene: TRBJ1-5
D gene: TRBD1
V gene: TRBV12-3/TRBV12-4
clone size: NA
CDR3 DNA: TGTGCCAACAGTTCCACCGGGACAGGGGACAATCAGCCCCAGCATTTT
CDR3 protein: CANSSTGTGDNQPQHF

J gene: TRBJ1-2
D gene: TRBD1
V gene: TRBV14
clone size: NA
CDR3 DNA: TGTGCCAGCAGCCAGTCCCCGGGACAGGGGAAGCGCGGCTACACCTTC
CDR3 protein: CASSQSPGQGKRGYTF

J gene: TRBJ2-1
D gene: NA
V gene: TRBV11-2
clone size: many
CDR3 DNA: TGTGCCAGCAGCTTAGATCAGTCACAGGGTGAAGATGAGCAGTTCTTC
CDR3 protein: CASSLDQSQGEDEQFF

J gene: TRBJ2-1
D gene: TRBD1
V gene: TRBV10-2
clone size: few
CDR3 DNA: TGCGCCAGCAGTGAGCCGGGACAGGGGGCGAGGGGGCAGCAGTTCTTC
CDR3 protein: CASSEPGQGARGQQFF

J gene: TRBJ2-3
D gene: TRBD2
V gene: TRBV3-1
clone size: NA
CDR3 DNA: TGTGCCAGCAGCTCAACTCAGGCTAGCGGGGGACAAGATACGCAGTATTTT
CDR3 protein: CASSSTQASGGQDTQYF

J gene: TRBJ2-5
D gene: NA
V gene: TRBV27
clone size: NA
CDR3 DNA: TGTGCCAGCAGTGGACGAATCGGGCGAATCCAAGAGACCCAGTACTTC
CDR3 protein: CASSGRIGRIQETQYF

J gene: TRBJ2-3
D gene: NA
V gene: TRBV7-9
clone size: many
CDR3 DNA: TGTGCCAGCAGCCCTCTAGCGTCGAGCACAGATACGCAGTATTTT
CDR3 protein: CASSPLASSTDTQYF

J gene: TRBJ2-2
D gene: NA
V gene: TRBV7-3
clone size: NA
CDR3 DNA: TGTGCCAGCAGCTTAACGATAGCGGCCACCGGGGAGCTGTTTTTT
CDR3 protein: CASSLTIAATGELFF

J gene: TRBJ1-2
D gene: NA
V gene: TRBV6-6
clone size: NA
CDR3 DNA: TGTGTCAGCAAGGAACCGGGACATTTCTATGGCTACACCTTC
CDR3 protein: CVSKEPGHFYGYTF

J gene: TRBJ1-2
D gene: TRBD1
V gene: TRBV12-5
clone size: few
CDR3 DNA: TGTGCTAGTGGGGTCGGACAGGGAACGGGCTATGGCTACACCTTC
CDR3 protein: CASGVGQGTGYGYTF

J gene: TRBJ1-5
D gene: TRBD1
V gene: TRBV6-6
clone size: NA
CDR3 DNA: TGTGCCAGCAGTACTACTAAGGGGGCACGACAGCCCCAGCATTTT
CDR3 protein: CASSTTKGARQPQHF

J gene: TRBJ1-5
D gene: TRBD1
V gene: TRBV28
clone size: NA
CDR3 DNA: TGTGCCAGCCAACCCGGAGACAGGGGGCCGGAGGTTGCGTATCAGCCCCAGCATTTT
CDR3 protein: CASQPGDRGPEVAYQPQHF

J gene: TRBJ2-7
D gene: NA
V gene: TRBV4-2
clone size: few
CDR3 DNA: TGTGCCAGCAGCCCTGGACTGGGCGGTTCCTACGAGCAGTACTTC
CDR3 protein: CASSPGLGGSYEQYF

J gene: TRBJ2-7
D gene: NA
V gene: TRBV27
clone size: few
CDR3 DNA: TGTGCCAGCAGTTGGGGATCTCCCTACGAGCAGTACTTC
CDR3 protein: CASSWGSPYEQYF

J gene: TRBJ2-3
D gene: NA
V gene: TRBV7-9
clone size: NA
CDR3 DNA: TGTGCCAGCAGCTCTTGGACAGATATTAGCACAGATACGCAGTATTTT
CDR3 protein: CASSSWTDISTDTQYF

J gene: TRBJ1-5
D gene: NA
V gene: TRBV15
clone size: NA
CDR3 DNA: TGTGCCACCAGCAGAGTTGTCACCTCTCAGCCCCAGCATTTT
CDR3 protein: CATSRVVTSQPQHF